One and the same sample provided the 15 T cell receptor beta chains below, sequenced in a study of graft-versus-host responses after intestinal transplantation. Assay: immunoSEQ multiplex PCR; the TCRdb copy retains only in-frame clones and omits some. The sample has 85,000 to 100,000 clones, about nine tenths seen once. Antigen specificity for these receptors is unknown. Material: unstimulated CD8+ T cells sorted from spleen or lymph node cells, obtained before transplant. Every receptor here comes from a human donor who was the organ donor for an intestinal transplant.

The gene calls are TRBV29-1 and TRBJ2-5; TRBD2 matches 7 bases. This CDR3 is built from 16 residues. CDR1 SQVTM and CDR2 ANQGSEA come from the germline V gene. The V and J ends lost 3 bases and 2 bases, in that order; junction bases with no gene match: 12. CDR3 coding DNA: TGCAGCGTTGACCCTAGCGGCGGGTACGATCAAGAGACCCAGTACTTC. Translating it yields CSVDPSGGYDQETQYF.

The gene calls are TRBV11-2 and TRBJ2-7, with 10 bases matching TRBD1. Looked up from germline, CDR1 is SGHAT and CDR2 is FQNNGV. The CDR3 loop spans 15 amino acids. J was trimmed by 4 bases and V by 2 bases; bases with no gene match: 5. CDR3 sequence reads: CASSLSRTGGYEQYF. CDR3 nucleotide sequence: TGTGCCAGCAGCTTATCCCGGACAGGGGGTTACGAGCAGTACTTC.

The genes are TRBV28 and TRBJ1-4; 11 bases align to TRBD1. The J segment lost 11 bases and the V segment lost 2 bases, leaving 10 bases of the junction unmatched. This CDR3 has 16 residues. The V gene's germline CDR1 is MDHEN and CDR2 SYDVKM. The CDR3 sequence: CASSLRTGGYIVKLFF. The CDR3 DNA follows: TGTGCCAGCAGTTTAAGGACAGGGGGCTACATAGTTAAACTGTTTTTT. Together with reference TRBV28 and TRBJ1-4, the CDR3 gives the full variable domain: DVKVTQSSRYLVKRTGEKVFLECVQDMDHENMFWYRQDPGLGLRLIYFSYDVKMKEKGDIPEGYSVSREKKERFSLILESASTNQTSMYLCASSLRTGGYIVKLFFGSGTQLSVL.

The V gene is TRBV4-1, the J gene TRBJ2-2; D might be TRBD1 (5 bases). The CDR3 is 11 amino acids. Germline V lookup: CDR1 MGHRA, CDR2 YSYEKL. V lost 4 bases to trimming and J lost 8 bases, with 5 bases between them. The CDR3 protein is CASSPGGELFF. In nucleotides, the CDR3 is TGCGCCAGCAGCCCAGGGGGGGAGCTGTTTTTT.

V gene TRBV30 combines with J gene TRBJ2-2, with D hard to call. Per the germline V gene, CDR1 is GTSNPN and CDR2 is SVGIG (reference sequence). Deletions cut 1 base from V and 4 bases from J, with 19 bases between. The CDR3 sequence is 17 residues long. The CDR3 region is CAWSGLIPGFSTGELFF. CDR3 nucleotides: TGTGCCTGGAGTGGTCTCATTCCCGGGTTTTCCACCGGGGAGCTGTTTTTT.

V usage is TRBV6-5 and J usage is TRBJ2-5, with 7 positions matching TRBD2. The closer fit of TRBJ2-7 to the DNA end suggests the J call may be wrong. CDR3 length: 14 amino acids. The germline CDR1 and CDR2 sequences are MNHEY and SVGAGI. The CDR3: CASSSRAGRDEQYF. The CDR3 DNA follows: TGTGCCAGCAGTTCCCGAGCGGGGCGGGACGAGCAGTACTTC.

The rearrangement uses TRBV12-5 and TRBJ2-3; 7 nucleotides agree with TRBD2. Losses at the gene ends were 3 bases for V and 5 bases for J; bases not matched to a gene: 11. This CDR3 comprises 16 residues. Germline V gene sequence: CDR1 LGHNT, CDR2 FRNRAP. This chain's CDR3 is CASGFIWGGSEDTQYF. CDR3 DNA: TGTGCTAGTGGTTTCATTTGGGGAGGGTCGGAAGATACGCAGTATTTT.

CDR3 in DNA: TGTGCCAGCAGCCAAGACAGACTAGCAAGGAGCTCCTACAATGAGCAGTTCTTC. This encodes CASSQDRLARSSYNEQFF. V is TRBV4-2 and J is TRBJ2-1; 7 bases align to TRBD2. Looked up from germline, CDR1 is LGHNA and CDR2 is YNFKEQ. This CDR3 is built from 18 residues. The V segment lost 0 bases and the J segment 0 bases; nucleotides outside the gene matches: 8.

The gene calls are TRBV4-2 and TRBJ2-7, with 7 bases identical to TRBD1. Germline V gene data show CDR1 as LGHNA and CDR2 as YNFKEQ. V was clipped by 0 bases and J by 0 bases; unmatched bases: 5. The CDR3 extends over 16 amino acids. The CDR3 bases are TGTGCCAGCAGCCAAGATGGGGCAGGGGGCTCCTACGAGCAGTACTTC. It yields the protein CASSQDGAGGSYEQYF.

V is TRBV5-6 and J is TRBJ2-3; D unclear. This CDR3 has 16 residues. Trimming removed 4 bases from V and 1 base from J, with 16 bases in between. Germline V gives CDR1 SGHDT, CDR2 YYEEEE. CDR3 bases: TGTGCCAGCAGCACCCCCGCCCAGTCAGGCACAGATACGCAGTATTTT. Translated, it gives CASSTPAQSGTDTQYF.

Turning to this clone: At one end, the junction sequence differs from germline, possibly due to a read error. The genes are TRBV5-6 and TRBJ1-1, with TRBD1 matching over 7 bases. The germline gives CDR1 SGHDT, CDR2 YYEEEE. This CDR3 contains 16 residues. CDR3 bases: TGTGCCAGCAGCACTATGATTTTGACAGGGAAGCTTGAACCTTTCTTT. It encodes CASSTMILTGKLEPFF.

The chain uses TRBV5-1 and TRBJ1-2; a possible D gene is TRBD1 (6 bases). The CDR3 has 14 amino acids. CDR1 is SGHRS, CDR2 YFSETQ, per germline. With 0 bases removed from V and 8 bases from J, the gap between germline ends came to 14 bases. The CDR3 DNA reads TGCGCCAGCAGCTTGGGAGGGGGGGCTGAAGGCTACACCTTC. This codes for CASSLGGGAEGYTF.

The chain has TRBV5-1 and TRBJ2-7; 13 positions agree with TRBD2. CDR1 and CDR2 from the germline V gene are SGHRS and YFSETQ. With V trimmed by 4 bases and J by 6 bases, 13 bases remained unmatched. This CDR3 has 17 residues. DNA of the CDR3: TGCGCCAGCAGCATCGGACTAGCGGGAGTTCTAGATGGCGAGCAGTACTTC. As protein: CASSIGLAGVLDGEQYF.

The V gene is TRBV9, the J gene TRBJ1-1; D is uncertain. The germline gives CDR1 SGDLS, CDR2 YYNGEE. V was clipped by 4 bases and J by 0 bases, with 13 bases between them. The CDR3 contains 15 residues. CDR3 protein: CASSPSRIMNTEAFF. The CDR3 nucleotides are TGTGCCAGCAGCCCCTCCAGAATTATGAACACTGAAGCTTTCTTT.

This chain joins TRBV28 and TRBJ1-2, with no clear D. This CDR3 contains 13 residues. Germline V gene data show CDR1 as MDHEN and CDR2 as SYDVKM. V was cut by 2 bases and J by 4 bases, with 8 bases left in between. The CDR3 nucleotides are TGTGCCAGCAGTTTAAGCAAGTTCTATGGCTACACCTTC. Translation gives CASSLSKFYGYTF.